The next 29 T cell receptor beta chains were all read from a single sample in a study of cytomegalovirus exposure and HLA in healthy donors. The PCR ran on 60 Vbeta and 13 Jbeta primers. Clones were sequenced by immunoSEQ multiplex PCR, and TCRdb holds only the in-frame ones, with some missing. The data contain 100,000 to 150,000 clones, approximately 80% of them singletons. Sequencing was carried out using PBMCs. These receptors were collected from a woman aged 40 to 55 in good health and CMV-seropositive.

This clone was counted only a few times. Here the CDR3 reads CASSPGTPEAFF. CDR3 DNA: TGTGCCAGCAGCCCCGGGACACCTGAAGCTTTCTTT. The chain has TRBV7-9 and TRBJ1-1; D possibly corresponds to TRBD1 (6 bases). The CDR3 has 12 amino acids. Germline CDR1 is SEHNR and CDR2 is FQNEAQ (reference sequence). Trimming cost V 5 bases and J 6 bases, with 10 bases left between them.

The V and J genes are TRBV9 and TRBJ2-3; D remains unclear. The CDR3 sequence is 15 residues long. Germline loops: CDR1 SGDLS, CDR2 YYNGEE. V lost 3 bases and J lost 1, with 12 bases in between. CDR3 amino acids: CASSARGVGTDTQYF. CDR3 coding DNA: TGTGCCAGCAGCGCGAGAGGAGTGGGCACAGATACGCAGTATTTT. The complete variable domain, with remaining parts taken from reference TRBV9 and TRBJ2-3, reads DSGVTQTPKHLITATGQRVTLRCSPRSGDLSVYWYQQSLDQGLQFLIQYYNGEERAKGNILERFSAQQFPDLHSELNLSSLELGDSALYFCASSARGVGTDTQYFGPGTRLTVL.

The chain joins TRBV2 to TRBJ2-7; 7 bases are shared with TRBD1. The CDR3 has 13 residues. Germline V gene sequence: CDR1 SNHLY, CDR2 FYNNEI. V lost 5 bases, J lost 6 bases, and 7 bases stayed unmatched. CDR3 in amino acids: CASSTTGISEQYF. CDR3 in DNA: TGTGCCAGCAGTACGACAGGGATCAGCGAGCAGTACTTC.

This clone has a handful of counts. This sequence joins TRBV5-4 and TRBJ2-2; TRBD2 matches at 12 bases. The CDR3 spans 17 residues. Trimming took 3 bases from V and 2 from J; bases not matched to a gene: 5. Germline CDR1 is SGHNT and CDR2 is YYREEE (reference sequence). CDR3 loop: CASSSGTSGHNTGELFF. In DNA, the CDR3 is TGTGCCAGCAGCTCCGGGACTAGCGGGCACAACACCGGGGAGCTGTTTTTT.

V gene TRBV25-1 combines with J gene TRBJ2-5; no firm D call. V was pared by 5 bases and J by 5 bases, with 12 bases between. This CDR3 contains 13 residues. CDR1 is MGHDK, CDR2 SYGVNS, per germline. This CDR3 reads CASSSPIRETQYF. The DNA of the CDR3 is TGTGCCAGCAGTAGTCCGATCAGGGAGACCCAGTACTTC. The whole variable domain, filled in from reference TRBV25-1 and TRBJ2-5, reads EADIYQTPRYLVIGTGKKITLECSQTMGHDKMYWYQQDPGMELHLIHYSYGVNSTEKGDLSSESTVSRIRTEHFPLTLESARPSHTSQYLCASSSPIRETQYFGPGTRLLVL.

This clone was found a few times. This chain connects TRBV6-5 to TRBJ2-7; 8 bases are shared with TRBD2. Germline loops: CDR1 MNHEY, CDR2 SVGAGI. The trim removed 5 bases at V and 4 bases at J, leaving 10 bases unmatched. The CDR3 is 15 amino acids. CDR3: CASSPAGGSLYEQYF. The CDR3 bases are TGTGCCAGCAGTCCCGCGGGGGGCTCATTATACGAGCAGTACTTC.

V usage is TRBV7-2 and J usage is TRBJ2-7; 10 bases match TRBD2. J lost 9 bases, V lost 1 base, and 9 bases had no gene match. The CDR3 has 15 amino acids. The germline gives CDR1 SGHTA, CDR2 FQGNSA. The CDR3 bases are TGTGCCAGCAGCTTAGGTCCTAGCGGGAGTTTGGGGCAGTACTTC. This translates into CASSLGPSGSLGQYF.

V is TRBV4-1 and J is TRBJ2-2; D remains unclear. V lost 0 bases, J lost 7 bases, and 12 bases lay in between. CDR3 length: 15 residues. Germline V CDR1 and CDR2: MGHRA, YSYEKL. The CDR3 DNA reads as TGCGCCAGCAGCCAAGAAGATGGAAGGAGCGGGGAGCTGTTTTTT. It is translated as CASSQEDGRSGELFF.

This clone has only a few counts. The chain carries TRBV10-3 and TRBJ2-1; D might be TRBD2 (6 bases). Germline assignment: CDR1 ENHRY and CDR2 SYGVKD. Trimming left V 7 bases short and J 7 bases short, with 14 bases between. The CDR3 spans 13 residues. This CDR3 reads CAITSGDSNEQFF. In DNA, the CDR3 is TGTGCCATCACTTCCGGGGACTCTAATGAGCAGTTCTTC.

The V and J genes are TRBV6-6 and TRBJ1-3; no clear D gene. The CDR3 runs to 16 residues. V dropped 6 bases and J dropped 0 bases, with 15 bases sitting between them. Germline V gene lookup returns CDR1 MNHNY and CDR2 SVGAGI (reference sequence). The DNA for the CDR3 is TGTGCCAGCAGCCGGGGTTCGGGCCCCTCTGGAAACACCATATATTTT. The encoded protein is CASSRGSGPSGNTIYF.

The V and J genes are TRBV2 and TRBJ2-3; 10 nucleotides match TRBD2. CDR3 size: 16 residues. With V trimmed by 7 bases and J by 2 bases, 9 bases remained unmatched. Germline CDR1 is SNHLY and CDR2 is FYNNEI. The CDR3 loop reads CASTPLGTSDTDTQYF. The CDR3 DNA reads TGTGCCAGCACCCCCCTCGGGACTAGCGACACAGATACGCAGTATTTT.

The chain combines TRBV11-2 with TRBJ2-5, with 8 nucleotides matching TRBD2. CDR1 and CDR2 from the germline V gene are SGHAT and FQNNGV. The CDR3 covers 15 residues. V gave up 5 bases and J gave up 5 bases; unmatched junction bases: 10. CDR3 coding DNA: TGTGCCAGCAGCCTTATCCGGGGGGGGTTGGAGACCCAGTACTTC. Translated, it gives CASSLIRGGLETQYF.

The rearrangement links TRBV5-1 to TRBJ2-1; D perhaps matches TRBD2 (6 bases). The CDR3 length is 14 residues. Trimming shortened V by 9 bases and J by 8 bases, and 21 bases separated the two germline ends. Germline CDR1 reads SGHRS; CDR2 reads YFSETQ. DNA of the CDR3: TGCGCCACCGGGGCGGGAACCAATAGTGATGAGCAGTTCTTC. Protein: CATGAGTNSDEQFF. The variable domain in full, completed from reference TRBV5-1 and TRBJ2-1, reads KAGVTQTPRYLIKTRGQQVTLSCSPISGHRSVSWYQQTPGQGLQFLFEYFSETQRNKGNFPGRFSGRQFSNSRSEMNVSTLELGDSALYLCATGAGTNSDEQFFGPGTRLTVL.

The CDR3 protein is CAWSVQTEAFF. CDR3 DNA: TGTGCCTGGAGTGTACAGACTGAAGCTTTCTTT. The V call is TRBV30, the J call TRBJ1-1; D unresolved. CDR3 length equals 11 residues. V lost 0 bases, J lost 5 bases, and 4 bases lay in between. Looked up from germline, CDR1 is GTSNPN and CDR2 is SVGIG (reference sequence).

In its sample, this clone was seen once. This chain links TRBV5-1 with TRBJ2-1; 7 nucleotides line up with TRBD2. With V trimmed by 4 bases and J by 5 bases, 15 bases remained unmatched. Germline assignment: CDR1 SGHRS and CDR2 YFSETQ. CDR3 size: 17 residues. CDR3 in amino acids: CASSPGLVAGYNNEQFF. DNA of the CDR3: TGCGCCAGCAGCCCGGGGCTTGTAGCGGGCTATAACAATGAGCAGTTCTTC.

This chain uses TRBV7-9 with TRBJ1-5, with D possibly TRBD1 on 5 matching bases. CDR3 length: 18 amino acids. The germline gives CDR1 SEHNR, CDR2 FQNEAQ (reference sequence). V was trimmed by 3 bases and J by 4 bases, leaving 22 bases between them. CDR3 DNA: TGTGCCAGCAGCTTTGCGCCCAATACAGGTCCTGTAAATCAGCCCCAGCATTTT. Translated: CASSFAPNTGPVNQPQHF.

This rearrangement joins TRBV5-4 to TRBJ1-6; weak D call: TRBD1 (5 bases). Germline CDR1 and CDR2: SGHNT and YYREEE (reference sequence). The CDR3 length is 15 residues. V was pared by 1 base and J by 7 bases, with 12 bases between. CDR3 amino acids: CASSLIDSANSPLHF. The CDR3 nucleotides read TGTGCCAGCAGCTTGATCGACAGTGCAAATTCACCCCTCCACTTT.

The V and J genes are TRBV7-3 and TRBJ2-1; possible D gene TRBD2, 6 bases. The V and J ends lost 0 bases and 8 bases respectively, with 17 bases between them. The CDR3 totals 16 residues. The germline V gene encodes CDR1 SGHTA and CDR2 FQGTGA. The CDR3 coding sequence is TGTGCCAGCAGCTTAACGCAGGTACAACCGGGGGATGAGCAGTTCTTC. Translated: CASSLTQVQPGDEQFF.

This clone was seen more than once but under ten times. The chain carries TRBV7-9 and TRBJ2-5, with D maybe TRBD2 (6 bases). CDR1 is SEHNR, CDR2 FQNEAQ, per germline (reference sequence). CDR3 size: 13 residues. Trimming stripped 7 bases from V and 4 bases from J, with 13 bases between. CDR3 sequence: CASTAGSPETQYF. CDR3 DNA: TGTGCCAGCACCGCGGGGTCCCCAGAGACCCAGTACTTC.

The V and J genes are TRBV6-5 and TRBJ2-7; TRBD2 matches 7 bases. Losses at the gene ends were 6 bases for V and 3 bases for J; bases not matched to a gene: 8. The V gene's germline CDR1 is MNHEY and CDR2 SVGAGI. CDR3 length: 14 amino acids. This chain's CDR3 is CASSPRRESYEQYF. DNA for the CDR3: TGTGCCAGCAGCCCTAGGCGGGAGAGCTACGAGCAGTACTTC.

V is TRBV7-6 and J is TRBJ2-1; D may be TRBD1 (6 bases). V was pared by 1 base and J by 4 bases, with 8 bases between. This CDR3 has 14 amino acids. Germline V gene data show CDR1 as SGHVS and CDR2 as FNYEAQ. The CDR3 sequence is CASSLVGQYNEQFF. The CDR3 bases are TGTGCCAGCAGCTTAGTCGGACAGTACAATGAGCAGTTCTTC.

This clone was recorded a few times. This chain links TRBV27 with TRBJ2-1; 8 nucleotides line up with TRBD2. V shed 5 bases, J shed 6 bases, and the junction held 9 bases outside the gene matches. In germline, CDR1 is MNHEY, CDR2 SMNVEV (reference sequence). The CDR3 has 15 amino acids. The DNA for the CDR3 is TGTGCCAGCAGTCGGCAGCGGGAGTATGCCAATGAGCAGTTCTTC. Translating gives CASSRQREYANEQFF.

This clone was seen a handful of times. J is TRBJ1-2 and V is TRBV28, with 7 nucleotides matching TRBD1. The CDR3 spans 13 residues. The junction had 4 bases not matched to a gene; V was cut back by 5 bases and J by 4 bases. Germline-derived CDR1 and CDR2 are MDHEN and SYDVKM. The CDR3 protein is CASSRDSPYGYTF. The CDR3 bases are TGTGCCAGCAGTAGGGACAGCCCCTATGGCTACACCTTC.

The chain combines TRBV6-5 with TRBJ2-7, with TRBD1 matching over 10 bases. CDR3 length: 14 residues. V shed 6 bases and J 4 bases; nucleotides not matched to a gene: 6. The germline V gene has CDR1 MNHEY and CDR2 SVGAGI. The DNA for the CDR3 is TGTGCCAGCAGAATCCGGGACAGGGGTTACGAGCAGTACTTC. This codes for CASRIRDRGYEQYF.

This clone has just a few counts. The chain combines TRBV6-5 with TRBJ1-1; D is perhaps TRBD1 (5 bases). The V gene lost 6 bases and the J gene lost 0 bases, with 11 bases spanning the gap. CDR1 is MNHEY, CDR2 SVGAGI, per germline. The length of the CDR3 is 14 residues. The CDR3 DNA sequence: TGTGCCAGCAGGGGAAGGGGTCTGAACACTGAAGCTTTCTTT. This gives the protein CASRGRGLNTEAFF.

J is TRBJ2-5 and V is TRBV28, with 9 bases that match TRBD1. After removal of 4 bases from V and 1 base from J, the junction contained 10 bases not matched to a gene. Germline loops: CDR1 MDHEN, CDR2 SYDVKM. There are 17 residues in the CDR3. CDR3 nucleotides: TGTGCCAGCAGTTCCCCCTGGACAGGGGCCTTCCAAGAGACCCAGTACTTC. Encoded protein: CASSSPWTGAFQETQYF.

The V call is TRBV7-9, the J call TRBJ2-1; D gene unclear. Trimming removed 2 bases from V and 13 bases from J, with 9 bases in between. The CDR3 is made up of 11 amino acids. Germline values: CDR1 SEHNR, CDR2 FQNEAQ (reference sequence). The CDR3 loop reads CASSLRTAQFF. The DNA for the CDR3 is TGTGCCAGCAGCTTACGAACAGCCCAGTTCTTC.

This clone was seen only a few times. The V gene is TRBV2, the J gene TRBJ1-1, with 10 bases lining up with TRBD1. After removal of 6 bases from V and 1 base from J, the junction contained 5 bases not matched to a gene. The CDR3 is made up of 15 amino acids. CDR1 and CDR2 from the germline V gene are SNHLY and FYNNEI. The CDR3 region is CASSRDRGQNTEAFF. CDR3 nucleotides: TGTGCCAGCAGCCGGGACAGGGGACAGAACACTGAAGCTTTCTTT.

Worth noting for this clone: Other DNA sequences of this sample code for an identical CDR3. The gene calls are TRBV19 and TRBJ2-5; 8 positions agree with TRBD1. CDR1 is LNHDA, CDR2 SQIVND, per germline (reference sequence). The CDR3 has 14 amino acids. With 1 base clipped from V and 5 bases from J, the junction kept 3 bases outside the gene matches. CDR3 nucleotides: TGTGCCAGTAGTATAGCAGGGGGCGGGGAGACCCAGTACTTC. This encodes CASSIAGGGETQYF.